This is a list of T cell receptor beta chains from one sample in a study of cytomegalovirus exposure and HLA in healthy donors. Some clones are missing from TCRdb's copy, which holds only in-frame ones; the method was immunoSEQ multiplex PCR. The table records 150,000 to 200,000 clones, over 75% of them present only once. Specimen: PBMCs. Receptors were obtained from a woman aged 50 to 65 in good health and CMV-seropositive. CDR3s include the opening cysteine and the closing phenylalanine or tryptophan. The order of the fields is clone size, D gene, J gene, V gene, CDR3 length, CDR3 protein, CDR3 DNA. The D gene is left open where the match is weak. The size of a clone is reported for some rows only, either as once, few or many, or as a class for expanded clones.

>-|TRBD2|TRBJ2-2|TRBV6-6|15
CASSATSVGTGELFF
TGTGCCAGCAGCGCAACTAGCGTAGGCACCGGGGAGCTGTTTTTT
>few|-|TRBJ2-5|TRBV7-9|16
CASSPGPGVGEETQYF
TGTGCCAGCAGCCCCGGGCCAGGGGTGGGGGAAGAGACCCAGTACTTC
>-|-|TRBJ1-2|TRBV7-9|14
CASSLVGTDNGYTF
TGTGCCAGCAGCTTGGTAGGAACCGACAATGGCTACACCTTC
>-|-|TRBJ1-2|TRBV19|14
CASSIPTGNAGYTF
TGTGCCAGTAGTATTCCAACAGGGAACGCTGGCTACACCTTC
>-|-|TRBJ1-1|TRBV6-5|15
CATSPHMGANTEAFF
TGTGCCACCTCCCCTCATATGGGGGCGAACACTGAAGCTTTCTTT
>few|-|TRBJ1-1|TRBV15|17
CATSRAPGALGLAEAFF
TGTGCCACCAGCAGAGCACCTGGGGCCCTTGGGTTGGCTGAAGCTTTCTTT
>few|-|TRBJ2-1|TRBV7-9|11
CASSLPDEQFF
TGTGCCAGCAGCTTACCAGATGAGCAGTTCTTC
>-|-|TRBJ2-5|TRBV11-2|15
CASSFIGQIQETQYF
TGTGCCAGCAGCTTTATCGGACAGATTCAAGAGACCCAGTACTTC
>-|-|TRBJ1-5|TRBV30|13
CAWSVRRDQPQHF
TGTGCCTGGAGTGTGCGAAGAGATCAGCCCCAGCATTTT
>few|-|TRBJ1-1|TRBV7-7|13
CASSLDRDTEAFF
TGTGCTAGCAGCTTAGATCGCGACACTGAAGCTTTCTTT
>-|-|TRBJ2-2|TRBV9|13
CASSAQYTGELFF
TGTGCCAGCAGCGCCCAATACACCGGGGAGCTGTTTTTT
>once|TRBD1|TRBJ1-5|TRBV9|15
CASSVEGASNQPQHF
TGTGCCAGCAGCGTAGAGGGGGCGAGCAATCAGCCCCAGCATTTT
>-|TRBD1|TRBJ2-3|TRBV29-1|15
CSVEGAGQGADTQYF
TGCAGCGTTGAGGGTGCGGGGCAGGGGGCGGATACGCAGTATTTT
>-|TRBD1|TRBJ2-3|TRBV5-6|17
CASSLDRGTGGFDTQYF
TGTGCCAGCAGCTTGGATAGGGGGACAGGGGGTTTTGACACGCAGTATTTT
>once|-|TRBJ1-2|TRBV30|15
CAWSDRSVPGYGYTF
TGTGCCTGGAGCGACAGGTCGGTTCCTGGGTATGGCTACACCTTC
>few|-|TRBJ1-1|TRBV2|15
CASSELGSSYTEAFF
TGTGCCAGCAGTGAGTTGGGCAGCTCTTACACTGAAGCTTTCTTT
>-|TRBD1|TRBJ1-1|TRBV5-6|12
CASSSDRVEAFF
TGTGCCAGCAGTTCAGACAGGGTAGAAGCTTTCTTT
>-|-|TRBJ2-7|TRBV7-2|12
CASSGGAWEQYF
TGTGCCAGCAGCGGGGGGGCGTGGGAGCAGTACTTC
>few|-|TRBJ1-4|TRBV28|15
CATQGRGRPNEKLFF
TGTGCCACCCAGGGGAGGGGGAGGCCCAATGAAAAACTGTTTTTT
>few|-|TRBJ2-7|TRBV6-1|15
CASSESSVISSEQYF
TGTGCCAGCAGTGAAAGTAGTGTGATCTCCTCCGAGCAGTACTTC
>-|TRBD2|TRBJ2-5|TRBV5-4|16
CASSSGTSGVMETQYF
TGTGCCAGCAGCTCCGGGACTAGCGGGGTAATGGAGACCCAGTACTTC
>-|-|TRBJ1-2|TRBV6-6|15
CASSYLQGLSYGYTF
TGTGCCAGCAGTTACCTACAGGGTTTGAGTTATGGCTACACCTTC
>-|-|TRBJ1-1|TRBV27|13
CASSWAQNTEAFF
TGTGCCAGCAGTTGGGCCCAGAACACTGAAGCTTTCTTT
>once|-|TRBJ1-1|TRBV9|13
CASSVRENTEAFF
TGTGCCAGCAGCGTACGGGAGAACACTGAAGCTTTCTTT